Below are 26 T cell receptor beta chains sequenced from a single sample in a study of cytomegalovirus exposure and HLA in healthy donors. Primers included in the PCR were 60 Vbeta and 13 Jbeta primers. The assay was immunoSEQ multiplex PCR, and TCRdb's table has in-frame clones only and misses some. The sample includes 110,000 or so clones, about 61% of them seen just once. The sample was PBMCs. These receptors were obtained from a man in his late teens or twenties in good health and CMV-seropositive.

V and J are TRBV28 and TRBJ1-1; D possibly corresponds to TRBD1 (6 bases). The length of the CDR3 is 15 residues. V lost 7 bases and J lost 2, with 17 bases in between. Germline-derived CDR1 and CDR2 are MDHEN and SYDVKM. In DNA, the CDR3 is TGTGCCAGCACCTCCGGGGGGCCGCGCAACACTGAAGCTTTCTTT. It yields the protein CASTSGGPRNTEAFF.

This sequence joins TRBV4-2 and TRBJ2-1; TRBD2 matches at 11 bases. Germline CDR1 reads LGHNA; CDR2 reads YNFKEQ. This CDR3 contains 17 residues. Losses at the gene ends were 1 base for V and 6 bases for J; bases not matched to a gene: 8. The CDR3 protein is CASSQVSSGGMSNEQFF. CDR3 in DNA: TGTGCCAGCAGCCAAGTCTCTAGCGGGGGGATGTCCAATGAGCAGTTCTTC.

The chain uses TRBV10-1 and TRBJ2-3; TRBD2 matches at 8 bases. The CDR3 consists of 18 residues. Looked up from germline, CDR1 is WNHNN and CDR2 is SYGVQD (reference sequence). V was clipped by 3 bases and J by 2 bases; unmatched bases: 13. The CDR3 DNA reads TGCGCCAGCAGTGACCCCCAGGGTATAGCGGGGCTCACAGATACGCAGTATTTT. This translates into CASSDPQGIAGLTDTQYF.

The chain carries TRBV29-1 and TRBJ2-5; 8 bases are shared with TRBD1. V shed 4 bases and J 2 bases; nucleotides not matched to a gene: 6. CDR1 and CDR2 (germline): SQVTM, ANQGSEA. CDR3 length equals 14 residues. The CDR3 DNA reads TGCAGCGTTGGGGGACAGGCTGCACAAGAGACCCAGTACTTC. Translating gives CSVGGQAAQETQYF.

The rearrangement links TRBV5-6 to TRBJ2-1; the match to TRBD2 covers 11 bases. V was pared by 2 bases and J by 2 bases, with 6 bases of the junction left unmatched. The CDR3 totals 17 residues. Looked up from germline, CDR1 is SGHDT and CDR2 is YYEEEE. The CDR3 nucleotides read TGTGCCAGCAGCTTAACAATACTAGCGGGGGCCTACAATGAGCAGTTCTTC. The encoded protein is CASSLTILAGAYNEQFF.

This clone was seen a handful of times. The CDR3 protein is CASSRVGETQYF. CDR3 DNA: TGTGCCAGCAGCAGGGTAGGAGAGACCCAGTACTTC. The V gene is TRBV2, the J gene TRBJ2-5, with TRBD1 as a possible D gene (5 bases). The V end lost 6 bases, the J end lost 4 bases, and 9 bases lay between the germline ends. Per germline, CDR1 SNHLY and CDR2 FYNNEI. The CDR3 runs 12 residues.

This CDR3 reads CASSITTGTTYSNQPQHF. Written as DNA, the CDR3 is TGTGCCAGTAGTATAACCACCGGGACAACTTATAGCAATCAGCCCCAGCATTTT. The V and J genes are TRBV19 and TRBJ1-5, with D perhaps matching TRBD1 (6 bases). The CDR3 loop spans 18 amino acids. The V gene lost 2 bases and the J gene lost 0 bases, with 17 bases spanning the gap. CDR1 is LNHDA and CDR2 is SQIVND in the germline V gene (reference sequence).

This clone was counted a few times. The genes are TRBV5-1 and TRBJ1-2; 7 positions match TRBD1. V was pared by 4 bases and J by 7 bases, with 16 bases of the junction left unmatched. Germline V gives CDR1 SGHRS, CDR2 YFSETQ. This CDR3 spans 16 amino acids. The CDR3 DNA reads as TGCGCCAGCAGCGCGGACAGGAAAAAGAGCGGGGGTGGCTACACCTTC. It codes for CASSADRKKSGGGYTF.

The gene calls are TRBV27 and TRBJ2-7; 7 bases are shared with TRBD2. V lost 2 bases to trimming and J lost 2 bases; unmatched junction nucleotides: 9. The CDR3 has 16 amino acids. Germline V gene data show CDR1 as MNHEY and CDR2 as SMNVEV (reference sequence). The CDR3 nucleotides read TGTGCCAGCAGTTTAAAGGGTTGGGGGACTACCTACGAGCAGTACTTC. Protein product: CASSLKGWGTTYEQYF.

This chain joins TRBV6-1 and TRBJ1-2; a weak D match, TRBD1 (5 bases). CDR1 and CDR2 from the germline V gene are MNHNS and SASEGT. Trimming took off 4 bases at V and 4 bases at J, with 19 bases between the two ends. This CDR3 is 16 amino acids long. DNA of the CDR3: TGTGCCAGCAGTGCACGCACCACGACAGTAAGCTATGGCTACACCTTC. It specifies CASSARTTTVSYGYTF.

This chain links TRBV5-4 with TRBJ1-3; a possible D gene is TRBD1 (6 bases). This CDR3 has 15 amino acids. V lost 4 bases and J 0 bases, leaving 11 bases between the germline ends. The germline V gene has CDR1 SGHNT and CDR2 YYREEE (reference sequence). The chain's CDR3 is CASSRGGYSGNTIYF. CDR3 DNA: TGTGCCAGCAGCCGAGGGGGATACTCTGGAAACACCATATATTTT.

This chain connects TRBV9 to TRBJ1-2; D perhaps matches TRBD1 (6 bases). The CDR3 sequence is 13 residues long. Trimming took off 5 bases at V and 2 bases at J, with 10 bases between the two ends. Germline V gene lookup returns CDR1 SGDLS and CDR2 YYNGEE. The CDR3, as DNA: TGTGCCAGCAGTGCCGGGACAAACTATGGCTACACCTTC. It specifies CASSAGTNYGYTF.

In this sample, this clone turned up a few times. The chain couples TRBV11-3 to TRBJ1-3, with TRBD1 matching over 7 bases. Trimming cost V 9 bases and J 6 bases; bases outside gene matches: 11. The CDR3 is 14 amino acids. The germline V gene has CDR1 SGHNT and CDR2 YENEEA. The CDR3 bases are TGTGCCAGTGGAGCCGGGACAGTGGTAAACACCATATATTTT. Encoded protein: CASGAGTVVNTIYF.

V gene TRBV7-2 combines with J gene TRBJ2-2; TRBD2 agrees at 7 bases. The length of the CDR3 is 16 residues. Germline V gene sequence: CDR1 SGHTA, CDR2 FQGNSA. V gave up 4 bases and J gave up 4 bases; unmatched junction bases: 9. The CDR3 sequence: CASSYGPAGVTGELFF. CDR3 DNA sequence: TGTGCCAGCAGCTATGGTCCGGCGGGGGTCACCGGGGAGCTGTTTTTT.

The chain joins TRBV28 to TRBJ1-1; D unclear. Germline V lookup: CDR1 MDHEN, CDR2 SYDVKM. The CDR3 runs to 17 residues. V shed 6 bases and J shed 4 bases, with 24 bases lying between them. CDR3 region: CASRGAGFGRDITEAFF. For the CDR3, the DNA is TGTGCCAGCAGGGGTGCTGGGTTTGGGAGGGATATCACTGAAGCTTTCTTT. Together with reference TRBV28 and TRBJ1-1, the CDR3 gives the full variable domain: DVKVTQSSRYLVKRTGEKVFLECVQDMDHENMFWYRQDPGLGLRLIYFSYDVKMKEKGDIPEGYSVSREKKERFSLILESASTNQTSMYLCASRGAGFGRDITEAFFGQGTRLTVV.

Concerning this clone itself: Other DNA sequences in the sample encode the same CDR3. The chain has TRBV28 and TRBJ2-1; 7 nucleotides match TRBD2. Germline CDR1 and CDR2: MDHEN and SYDVKM. CDR3 length: 15 amino acids. V gave up 2 bases and J gave up 1 base; unmatched junction bases: 2. This chain's CDR3 is CASSLPRGSYNEQFF. CDR3 bases: TGTGCCAGCAGTTTACCGCGGGGGTCCTACAATGAGCAGTTCTTC.

The chain has TRBV29-1 and TRBJ2-5; possibly TRBD2 for D (5 bases). Germline V lookup: CDR1 SQVTM, CDR2 ANQGSEA. V was clipped by 5 bases and J by 2 bases, with 9 bases between them. The CDR3 sequence is 12 residues long. The CDR3 is CSVRGGQETQYF. CDR3 DNA sequence: TGCAGCGTTCGTGGCGGGCAAGAGACCCAGTACTTC.

This chain links TRBV10-3 with TRBJ2-7; 10 nucleotides match TRBD1. The CDR3 is made up of 18 amino acids. Trimming removed 6 bases from V and 5 bases from J; junction bases left unmatched: 19. The V gene's germline CDR1 is ENHRY and CDR2 SYGVKD. CDR3 sequence: CAIRARDRGRLDFHEQYF. CDR3 DNA: TGTGCCATCAGGGCCCGGGACAGGGGCCGCCTGGATTTCCACGAGCAGTACTTC.

This clone appeared a single time. The J gene is TRBJ2-5, the V gene TRBV4-1, with 9 bases identical to TRBD2. Germline V gene sequence: CDR1 MGHRA, CDR2 YSYEKL. The V gene end was trimmed by 0 bases and the J gene end by 0 bases; junction bases not matched to a gene: 8. The CDR3 contains 18 residues. The CDR3 here is CASSQDYLAGKYQETQYF. The CDR3 nucleotides are TGCGCCAGCAGCCAAGATTATCTAGCGGGGAAGTACCAAGAGACCCAGTACTTC.

The chain carries TRBV6-1 and TRBJ1-2, with D possibly being TRBD1 (5 bases). The CDR3 spans 15 residues. V lost 1 base and J 1 base, leaving 10 bases between the germline ends. Germline V lookup: CDR1 MNHNS, CDR2 SASEGT. The CDR3 spells CASSEGTGINYGYTF. For the CDR3, the DNA is TGTGCCAGCAGTGAAGGAACAGGTATTAACTATGGCTACACCTTC.

This clone was recorded a few times. The chain joins TRBV19 to TRBJ1-1; 7 bases are shared with TRBD1. This CDR3 has 14 amino acids. V gave up 5 bases and J gave up 2 bases; unmatched junction bases: 5. CDR1 is LNHDA and CDR2 is SQIVND in the germline V gene (reference sequence). The CDR3 loop is CASSLSGGNTEAFF. CDR3 nucleotide sequence: TGTGCCAGTAGTCTTTCAGGGGGAAACACTGAAGCTTTCTTT.

This sequence joins TRBV5-1 and TRBJ1-5; D is perhaps TRBD1 (6 bases). Trimming took off 0 bases at V and 6 bases at J, with 10 bases between the two ends. Germline V gene lookup returns CDR1 SGHRS and CDR2 YFSETQ. The CDR3 is made up of 14 amino acids. The CDR3: CASSLEGGGQPQHF. CDR3 DNA sequence: TGCGCCAGCAGCTTGGAGGGAGGGGGTCAGCCCCAGCATTTT.

V usage is TRBV6-5 and J usage is TRBJ2-7, with D possibly being TRBD1 (5 bases). Germline V lookup: CDR1 MNHEY, CDR2 SVGAGI. Trimming stripped 6 bases from V and 1 base from J, with 10 bases between. This CDR3 is 13 amino acids long. The CDR3 here is CASRGSGSYEQYV. The CDR3 nucleotides read TGTGCCAGCAGGGGTTCAGGGTCCTACGAGCAGTACGTC.

The chain carries TRBV4-1 and TRBJ2-1, with D unresolved. The germline gives CDR1 MGHRA, CDR2 YSYEKL. The CDR3 is 17 residues long. The V gene lost 4 bases and the J gene lost 0 bases, with 16 bases spanning the gap. The DNA for the CDR3 is TGCGCCAGCAGCCCATCCGTAGCCTCAAGCTCCTACAATGAGCAGTTCTTC. This gives the protein CASSPSVASSSYNEQFF.

This clone was observed a handful of times. This sequence joins TRBV18 and TRBJ2-2; 8 bases agree with TRBD1. In germline, CDR1 is KGHSH, CDR2 LQKENI. This CDR3 contains 15 residues. V gave up 4 bases and J gave up 1 base; unmatched junction bases: 2. Written as DNA, the CDR3 is TGTGCCAGCTCACTGGGACAGGTGAACACCGGGGAGCTGTTTTTT. It translates to CASSLGQVNTGELFF.

The chain employs TRBV27 and TRBJ1-5, with no clear D. In germline, CDR1 is MNHEY, CDR2 SMNVEV (reference sequence). The CDR3 sequence is 13 residues long. V shed 0 bases and J shed 9 bases, with 9 bases lying between them. The CDR3 nucleotides are TGTGCCAGCAGTTTATCGGGAGCGGGGCCCCAGCATTTT. Its protein product is CASSLSGAGPQHF.